One sample yielded the 18 T cell receptor beta chains listed below, sequenced in a study of shared clonotypes between healthy human individuals. It was CD45RO-negative cells, positively selected for CCR7, that made up naive CD8 cells, with terminally differentiated effector memory CD45RA+ cells excluded. Sequenced by immunoSEQ multiplex PCR; TCRdb stores in-frame clones only, minus some. The table lists about 800,000 clones, around 96% of them singletons. Source material: naive CD8+ T cells sorted from blood. The receptors were gathered from a man younger than 40 in good health.

This sequence joins TRBV2 and TRBJ2-3; 9 bases line up with TRBD2. The CDR3 loop spans 16 amino acids. With V trimmed by 8 bases and J by 2 bases, 11 bases remained unmatched. Germline assignment: CDR1 SNHLY and CDR2 FYNNEI. CDR3 region: CASVPVAGEITDTQYF. DNA for the CDR3: TGTGCCAGCGTTCCTGTAGCGGGAGAGATCACAGATACGCAGTATTTT. Combining the CDR3 with reference TRBV2 and TRBJ2-3 gives the whole variable domain EPEVTQTPSHQVTQMGQEVILRCVPISNHLYFYWYRQILGQKVEFLVSFYNNEISEKSEIFDDQFSVERPDGSNFTLKIRSTKLEDSAMYFCASVPVAGEITDTQYFGPGTRLTVL.

About this clone itself: At the DNA level, this CDR3 is encoded by other sequences in the same sample as well. The J gene is TRBJ1-5, the V gene TRBV7-9, with D maybe TRBD1 (6 bases). V dropped 2 bases and J dropped 4 bases, with 9 bases sitting between them. The CDR3 totals 14 residues. Per germline, CDR1 SEHNR and CDR2 FQNEAQ (reference sequence). CDR3 sequence: CASSLKGGNQPQHF. DNA for the CDR3: TGTGCCAGCAGCTTAAAAGGGGGGAATCAGCCCCAGCATTTT.

The V gene is TRBV9, the J gene TRBJ2-7; tentative D call: TRBD2 (6 bases). The CDR3 consists of 14 residues. V gave up 6 bases and J gave up 3 bases, with 16 bases separating them. Germline values: CDR1 SGDLS, CDR2 YYNGEE. The CDR3: CASNGGFLGYEQYF. The CDR3 nucleotides read TGTGCCAGCAATGGGGGGTTTTTGGGCTACGAGCAGTACTTC.

The V gene is TRBV7-8, the J gene TRBJ2-5; D tentatively reads TRBD1 or TRBD2 (5 bases each). CDR1 is SGHVS and CDR2 is FQNEAQ in the germline V gene. The V gene lost 5 bases and the J gene lost 1 base, with 20 bases spanning the gap. The CDR3 has 17 residues. CDR3 nucleotides: TGTGCCAGCAGCCTCGTAGTGGTGGGGGTTTTCCAAGAGACCCAGTACTTC. Translation gives CASSLVVVGVFQETQYF.

The chain has TRBV5-1 and TRBJ2-2; D is possibly TRBD2 (6 bases). The CDR3 has 17 amino acids. The V and J ends lost 1 base and 4 bases respectively, with 17 bases between them. CDR1 is SGHRS and CDR2 is YFSETQ in the germline V gene. The CDR3 DNA reads TGCGCCAGCAGCTTGACGCGCGGACTAAGAGGCACCGGGGAGCTGTTTTTT. Residues: CASSLTRGLRGTGELFF. The variable domain in full, completed from reference TRBV5-1 and TRBJ2-2, reads KAGVTQTPRYLIKTRGQQVTLSCSPISGHRSVSWYQQTPGQGLQFLFEYFSETQRNKGNFPGRFSGRQFSNSRSEMNVSTLELGDSALYLCASSLTRGLRGTGELFFGEGSRLTVL.

This clone was counted a few times. This chain links TRBV2 with TRBJ2-3, with no clear D. The CDR3 extends over 13 amino acids. Germline-derived CDR1 and CDR2 are SNHLY and FYNNEI. With 5 bases removed from V and 2 bases from J, the gap between germline ends came to 8 bases. The CDR3 nucleotides read TGTGCCAGCAGTTACGCTCCCACAGATACGCAGTATTTT. It translates to CASSYAPTDTQYF.

Of note for this clone: This same CDR3 is encoded by further DNA sequences in the sample. The chain employs TRBV29-1 and TRBJ2-7; 7 positions match TRBD1. Germline CDR1 and CDR2: SQVTM and ANQGSEA. The CDR3 is made up of 12 amino acids. Trimming took 6 bases from V and 4 from J; bases not matched to a gene: 6. CDR3 loop: CSVRQGSYEQYF. The CDR3 nucleotides are TGCAGCGTCCGACAGGGAAGTTACGAGCAGTACTTC.

CDR3 sequence: CATRMTGAGNTIYF. The DNA of the CDR3 is TGTGCCACCAGAATGACAGGGGCGGGAAACACCATATATTTT. The chain employs TRBV15 and TRBJ1-3; 8 positions match TRBD1. Germline values: CDR1 LNHNV, CDR2 YYDKDF (reference sequence). Unmatched junction bases numbered 5, after V lost 6 bases and J lost 4 bases. This CDR3 is built from 14 residues.

The chain combines TRBV27 with TRBJ2-7, with 9 bases identical to TRBD1. The germline V gene has CDR1 MNHEY and CDR2 SMNVEV (reference sequence). This CDR3 region has 12 residues. V trimming: 10 bases; J trimming: 2 bases; junction bases outside the gene matches: 3. The CDR3, as DNA: TGTGCCATCGGACAGGGGCCCTACGAGCAGTACTTC. This gives the protein CAIGQGPYEQYF.

The V call is TRBV5-1, the J call TRBJ2-2; 13 nucleotides agree with TRBD2. The V gene end was trimmed by 0 bases and the J gene end by 9 bases; junction bases not matched to a gene: 14. Germline-derived CDR1 and CDR2 are SGHRS and YFSETQ. The CDR3 runs to 19 residues. The CDR3 region is CASSLVGSGLAGVVRELFF. CDR3 nucleotides: TGCGCCAGCAGCTTGGTGGGATCCGGACTAGCGGGAGTTGTCAGGGAGCTGTTTTTT.

This chain connects TRBV10-2 to TRBJ2-5; 13 bases map to TRBD2. The germline V gene has CDR1 WSHSY and CDR2 SAAADI. V gave up 4 bases and J gave up 4 bases; unmatched junction bases: 3. This CDR3 is built from 15 residues. The CDR3 DNA sequence: TGCGCCAGCAGTGGGACTAGCGGGAGTGGAGAGACCCAGTACTTC. Protein sequence: CASSGTSGSGETQYF.

V is TRBV5-6 and J is TRBJ2-3; 10 bases agree with TRBD2. The germline CDR1 and CDR2 sequences are SGHDT and YYEEEE. This CDR3 is 18 amino acids long. The V segment lost 3 bases and the J segment 0 bases; nucleotides outside the gene matches: 10. DNA for the CDR3: TGTGCCAGCAGCTCCACTAGCGGGACCCTTCCTAGCACAGATACGCAGTATTTT. This sequence encodes CASSSTSGTLPSTDTQYF. The full variable domain, rest sourced from reference TRBV5-6 and TRBJ2-3, is DAGVTQSPTHLIKTRGQQVTLRCSPKSGHDTVSWYQQALGQGPQFIFQYYEEEERQRGNFPDRFSGHQFPNYSSELNVNALLLGDSALYLCASSSTSGTLPSTDTQYFGPGTRLTVL.

This clone was observed once. The chain joins TRBV7-8 to TRBJ2-7, with 7 bases aligning to TRBD1. This CDR3 has 15 residues. The germline V gene has CDR1 SGHVS and CDR2 FQNEAQ. After removal of 1 base from V and 5 bases from J, the junction contained 8 bases not matched to a gene. The CDR3 spells CASSLGDRVSDEQYF. As DNA, the CDR3 is TGTGCCAGCAGCTTAGGCGACAGGGTGTCCGACGAGCAGTACTTC.

This chain uses TRBV19 with TRBJ2-7; 7 bases agree with TRBD2. CDR3 length equals 14 residues. With V trimmed by 9 bases and J by 2 bases, 10 bases remained unmatched. Looked up from germline, CDR1 is LNHDA and CDR2 is SQIVND (reference sequence). CDR3 sequence (DNA): TGTGCCAGCAGTCTTAGCGGGCTCGCCTACGAGCAGTACTTC. Translating it yields CASSLSGLAYEQYF.

The rearrangement joins TRBV28 to TRBJ2-1; D might be TRBD1 (6 bases). The germline V gene has CDR1 MDHEN and CDR2 SYDVKM. The CDR3 extends over 13 amino acids. Trimming pared 11 bases from V and 5 bases from J, leaving 16 bases between. The DNA of the CDR3 is TGTGCCTGGGGGCCAGAAACTAACAATGAGCAGTTCTTC. This gives the protein CAWGPETNNEQFF.

The chain links TRBV29-1 to TRBJ1-1; perhaps TRBD1 as D (6 bases). This CDR3 is 13 amino acids long. Looked up from germline, CDR1 is SQVTM and CDR2 is ANQGSEA. The V end was cut by 6 bases, the J end by 1 base, with 12 bases between. The CDR3 bases are TGCAGCGTCCCTGGGACACCGAACACTGAAGCTTTCTTT. Residues: CSVPGTPNTEAFF.

V and J are TRBV30 and TRBJ2-1; D is tentatively TRBD1 or TRBD2 (5 bases each). Deletions cut 0 bases from V and 8 bases from J, with 17 bases between. There are 15 residues in the CDR3. Per the germline V gene, CDR1 is GTSNPN and CDR2 is SVGIG (reference sequence). DNA for the CDR3: TGTGCCTGGAGTGTAGGTGCAGGGAGTAGAGATGAGCAGTTCTTC. As protein: CAWSVGAGSRDEQFF.

This rearrangement joins TRBV7-8 to TRBJ1-2, with TRBD1 matching over 8 bases. Looked up from germline, CDR1 is SGHVS and CDR2 is FQNEAQ. V was pared by 4 bases and J by 6 bases, with 4 bases of the junction left unmatched. The CDR3 covers 13 residues. CDR3 in amino acids: CASSSGQEDGYTF. The CDR3 coding sequence is TGTGCCAGCAGCTCGGGACAGGAAGATGGCTACACCTTC.